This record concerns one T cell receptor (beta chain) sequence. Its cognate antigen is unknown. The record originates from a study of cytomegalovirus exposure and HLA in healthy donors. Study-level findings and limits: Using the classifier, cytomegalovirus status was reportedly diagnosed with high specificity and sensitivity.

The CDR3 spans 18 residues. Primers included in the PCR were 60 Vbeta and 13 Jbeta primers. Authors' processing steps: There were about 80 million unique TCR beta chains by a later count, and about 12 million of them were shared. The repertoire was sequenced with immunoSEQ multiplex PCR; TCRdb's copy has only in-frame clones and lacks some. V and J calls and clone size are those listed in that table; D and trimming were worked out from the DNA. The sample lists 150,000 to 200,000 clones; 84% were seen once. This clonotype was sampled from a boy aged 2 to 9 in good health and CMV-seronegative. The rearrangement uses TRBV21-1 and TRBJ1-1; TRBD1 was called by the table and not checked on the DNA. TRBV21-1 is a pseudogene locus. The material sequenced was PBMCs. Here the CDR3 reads CASSKGGQGALVNTEAFF. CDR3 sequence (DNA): TGTGCCAGCAGCAAAGGGGGACAGGGGGCTTTGGTAAACACTGAAGCTTTCTTT.